This T cell receptor beta chain is drawn from a study of cytomegalovirus exposure and HLA in healthy donors. Study-level findings and limits: Overall, about 160 TCR beta chains were annotated as cytomegalovirus-associated. Some V segments, including TRBV6-2 and TRBV6-3, were excluded as indistinguishable. In a later analysis, TCR beta V- and J-gene trimming showed a link to a missense DCLRE1C variant.

As to this clone: As yet, its antigen is unknown.

The PCR used 60 Vbeta and 13 Jbeta primers. Data came from immunoSEQ multiplex PCR; TCRdb stores just in-frame clones and leaves some out. The data show approximately 110,000 clones, 76% seen once. V dropped 5 bases and J dropped 7; count of bases not matched to a gene: 7. The germline V gene encodes CDR1 LNHDA and CDR2 SQIVND (reference sequence). The CDR3 has 15 amino acids. V usage is TRBV19 and J usage is TRBJ2-1; 11 bases match TRBD1. The specimen was PBMCs. The sequence was collected from a woman in her fifties or sixties in good health and CMV-seropositive. CDR3 region: CASSLGTGGGNEQFF. The CDR3 DNA sequence: TGTGCCAGTAGTTTGGGGACAGGGGGTGGGAATGAGCAGTTCTTC.